This entry lists 30 T cell receptor beta chains sequenced from one sample in a study of cytomegalovirus exposure and HLA in healthy donors. PCR was performed using 60 Vbeta and 13 Jbeta primers. Assay used: immunoSEQ multiplex PCR; TCRdb lists only in-frame clones, some missing. The sample has 85,000 to 120,000 clones; more than 70% are singletons. Sequencing was carried out using PBMCs. Receptors were obtained from a male donor in good health and CMV-seropositive.

The chain couples TRBV9 to TRBJ2-1; 7 bases match TRBD2. The V gene's germline CDR1 is SGDLS and CDR2 YYNGEE. J lost 0 bases, V lost 4 bases, and 7 bases had no gene match. This CDR3 has 16 residues. CDR3: CASSPRAGLSYNEQFF. For the CDR3, the DNA is TGTGCCAGCAGCCCCCGAGCGGGACTCTCCTACAATGAGCAGTTCTTC.

The chain is built from TRBV20-1 and TRBJ2-5; TRBD1 aligns across 7 bases. Germline CDR1 and CDR2: DFQATT and SNEGSKA (reference sequence). V dropped 5 bases and J dropped 4; count of bases not matched to a gene: 1. CDR3 length: 11 residues. CDR3 bases: TGCAGTGCTCGACAGGGAGAGACCCAGTACTTC. This sequence encodes CSARQGETQYF.

This clone was counted a single time. The chain couples TRBV4-1 to TRBJ1-2; no reliable D call. The germline V gene has CDR1 MGHRA and CDR2 YSYEKL. V shed 0 bases and J shed 5 bases, with 16 bases lying between them. The CDR3 extends over 16 amino acids. CDR3 coding DNA: TGCGCCAGCAGCCAAGAGGAAGGACTTCTGAGGTATGGCTACACCTTC. It yields the protein CASSQEEGLLRYGYTF.

This sequence joins TRBV10-3 and TRBJ2-3; 16 bases match TRBD2. Germline trimming cut 6 bases from V and 2 bases from J; bases unmatched to any gene: 2. This CDR3 has 16 residues. CDR1 is ENHRY and CDR2 is SYGVKD in the germline V gene. CDR3 protein: CAIRGLAGGNTDTQYF. The CDR3 DNA follows: TGTGCCATCAGGGGACTAGCGGGAGGGAACACAGATACGCAGTATTTT.

The chain employs TRBV10-2 and TRBJ2-3, with TRBD2 identical over 7 bases. Germline CDR1 reads WSHSY; CDR2 reads SAAADI. The CDR3 runs 15 residues. The V segment lost 3 bases and the J segment 10 bases; nucleotides outside the gene matches: 13. CDR3: CASSETSEGLGSQYF. The CDR3 nucleotides are TGCGCCAGCAGTGAAACTAGCGAGGGGTTAGGCTCGCAGTATTTT.

The chain has TRBV7-2 and TRBJ2-7; D is ambiguous. Between the trimmed V and J ends, which lost 5 bases and 0 bases, there was a span of 8 bases. CDR3 length: 13 residues. Germline V gene lookup returns CDR1 SGHTA and CDR2 FQGNSA. The CDR3 nucleotides are TGTGCCAGCAGCCCACACACCTCCTACGAGCAGTACTTC. As protein: CASSPHTSYEQYF.

The V call is TRBV28, the J call TRBJ2-5; 9 nucleotides line up with TRBD2. From germline, CDR1 is MDHEN and CDR2 SYDVKM. The V gene end was trimmed by 7 bases and the J gene end by 0 bases; junction bases not matched to a gene: 9. There are 16 residues in the CDR3. The CDR3 reads CASTPRGGRHQETQYF. In DNA form, the CDR3 reads TGTGCCAGCACCCCGCGGGGGGGGCGGCACCAAGAGACCCAGTACTTC.

This clone was recorded a few times. One end of the junction does not line up with germline, which may come from a read error. The gene calls are TRBV11-2 and TRBJ2-7, with 7 positions matching TRBD2. CDR3 length: 16 residues. Germline CDR1 reads SGHAT; CDR2 reads FQNNGV. The CDR3 nucleotides are TGCGCCAGCAGCCAAGAGTTCGACAGCGGGAACTACGAGCAGTACTTC. Translating it yields CASSQEFDSGNYEQYF.

Only a few counts were recorded for this clone. V usage is TRBV19 and J usage is TRBJ2-7; 10 bases are shared with TRBD2. The junction had 11 bases not matched to a gene; V was cut back by 5 bases and J by 7 bases. Per germline, CDR1 LNHDA and CDR2 SQIVND (reference sequence). The CDR3 extends over 15 amino acids. CDR3 sequence: CASSPGTSGTSEQYF. As DNA, the CDR3 is TGTGCCAGTAGTCCCGGAACTAGCGGGACGTCGGAGCAGTACTTC.

Only a few counts were recorded for this clone. The V gene is TRBV6-6, the J gene TRBJ2-7; tentatively, D is TRBD2 (5 bases). With 5 bases removed from V and 0 bases from J, the gap between germline ends came to 14 bases. The CDR3 sequence is 15 residues long. Germline V gene sequence: CDR1 MNHNY, CDR2 SVGAGI (reference sequence). The DNA for the CDR3 is TGTGCCAGCAGTAGTCGAGGGTTAAGCTCCTACGAGCAGTACTTC. This sequence encodes CASSSRGLSSYEQYF.

This chain uses TRBV7-3 with TRBJ2-1; the match to TRBD2 covers 10 bases. Germline V gene lookup returns CDR1 SGHTA and CDR2 FQGTGA. The CDR3 sequence is 16 residues long. V dropped 4 bases and J dropped 7; count of bases not matched to a gene: 10. This CDR3 reads CASSSQAGGPRNEQFF. The CDR3 DNA reads as TGTGCCAGCAGCTCGCAAGCGGGAGGGCCTCGAAATGAGCAGTTCTTC.

This chain uses TRBV5-1 with TRBJ2-5; TRBD1 agrees at 8 bases. V lost 2 bases to trimming and J lost 3 bases; unmatched junction nucleotides: 3. Per the germline V gene, CDR1 is SGHRS and CDR2 is YFSETQ. The CDR3 loop spans 14 amino acids. The DNA for the CDR3 is TGCGCCAGCAGCTTCCAGGGGGCTGAAGAGACCCAGTACTTC. Encoded protein: CASSFQGAEETQYF.

The chain joins TRBV4-1 to TRBJ1-4, with a possible D match to TRBD1 (6 bases). This CDR3 has 16 amino acids. With 3 bases removed from V and 1 base from J, the gap between germline ends came to 12 bases. The V gene's germline CDR1 is MGHRA and CDR2 YSYEKL. CDR3 sequence reads: CASSQEIQGTNEKLFF. CDR3 nucleotides: TGCGCCAGCAGCCAGGAGATACAGGGAACTAATGAAAAACTGTTTTTT.

The rearrangement links TRBV5-8 to TRBJ1-4; D gene ambiguous. Trimming stripped 4 bases from V and 5 bases from J, with 15 bases between. Germline lookup yields CDR1 SGHTS and CDR2 YDEGEE. The CDR3 length is 15 residues. The CDR3 bases are TGTGCCAGCAGCCACCGAGGACTCATAAATGAAAAACTGTTTTTT. This codes for CASSHRGLINEKLFF.

The rearrangement uses TRBV27 and TRBJ2-7; 9 bases map to TRBD2. This CDR3 spans 15 amino acids. Germline CDR1 is MNHEY and CDR2 is SMNVEV (reference sequence). After removal of 7 bases from V and 2 bases from J, the junction contained 9 bases not matched to a gene. The CDR3 DNA reads as TGTGCCAGCAAGGGCCTAGCGGGGCGCCCCTACGAGCAGTACTTC. Protein sequence: CASKGLAGRPYEQYF.

V is TRBV28 and J is TRBJ2-6; D possibly corresponds to TRBD2 (6 bases). Germline V gene lookup returns CDR1 MDHEN and CDR2 SYDVKM. The CDR3 extends over 15 amino acids. V was trimmed by 4 bases and J by 1 base, leaving 8 bases between them. CDR3 nucleotide sequence: TGTGCCAGCAGTTCAGGACTATCTGGGGCCAACGTCCTGACTTTC. Amino acid sequence: CASSSGLSGANVLTF.

This chain joins TRBV4-2 and TRBJ1-4; 10 nucleotides agree with TRBD1. Germline lookup yields CDR1 LGHNA and CDR2 YNFKEQ. The V gene end was trimmed by 3 bases and the J gene end by 3 bases; junction bases not matched to a gene: 4. CDR3 size: 16 residues. CDR3 loop: CASSQGQGSANEKLFF. CDR3 coding DNA: TGTGCCAGCAGCCAGGGACAGGGGTCGGCTAATGAAAAACTGTTTTTT.

The chain uses TRBV6-1 and TRBJ2-5; 9 nucleotides line up with TRBD1. The germline V gene encodes CDR1 MNHNS and CDR2 SASEGT. J lost 7 bases, V lost 6 bases, and 0 bases had no gene match. The CDR3 totals 11 residues. CDR3 protein: CASRTGGTQYF. CDR3 sequence (DNA): TGTGCCAGCAGGACAGGGGGGACCCAGTACTTC.

This clone was picked up a small number of times. The chain combines TRBV28 with TRBJ1-5; D gene uncertain. CDR1 and CDR2 from the germline V gene are MDHEN and SYDVKM. V lost 6 bases, J lost 6 bases, and 18 bases lay in between. The CDR3 is made up of 15 amino acids. DNA of the CDR3: TGTGCCAGCAGCATCAGAGGCGGGGAAGTTCAGCCCCAGCATTTT. The encoded protein is CASSIRGGEVQPQHF.

The rearrangement uses TRBV11-2 and TRBJ2-5; D may be TRBD2 (5 bases). This CDR3 spans 14 amino acids. The V end was cut by 5 bases, the J end by 2 bases, with 12 bases between. In germline, CDR1 is SGHAT, CDR2 FQNNGV. The CDR3 loop is CASSRGRSQETQYF. In DNA, the CDR3 is TGTGCCAGCAGCCGAGGGCGAAGTCAAGAGACCCAGTACTTC.

This clone was picked up one time. This sequence joins TRBV7-2 and TRBJ1-2, with D perhaps TRBD1 (6 bases). Germline V gene sequence: CDR1 SGHTA, CDR2 FQGNSA. CDR3 size: 15 residues. The V and J ends lost 5 bases and 7 bases respectively, with 20 bases between them. The CDR3 DNA follows: TGTGCCAGCAGCCCAAGTGAGGGGGGGTATGGTGGCTACACCTTC. This encodes CASSPSEGGYGGYTF.

This clone was seen once. This chain uses TRBV6-5 with TRBJ2-7, with D possibly matching TRBD2 (5 bases). The germline CDR1 and CDR2 sequences are MNHEY and SVGAGI. The CDR3 runs to 12 residues. Between the trimmed V and J ends, which lost 7 bases and 0 bases, there was a span of 7 bases. CDR3 sequence reads: CASTDYSYEQYF. CDR3 DNA: TGTGCCAGCACTGACTACTCCTACGAGCAGTACTTC.

The gene calls are TRBV11-2 and TRBJ2-4; possible D gene TRBD1, 5 bases. Trimming took off 5 bases at V and 2 bases at J, with 10 bases between the two ends. The CDR3 spans 14 residues. CDR1 is SGHAT, CDR2 FQNNGV, per germline. CDR3 loop: CASSDGHPKNIQYF. Here the CDR3 DNA reads TGTGCCAGCAGCGATGGACACCCCAAAAACATTCAGTACTTC.

The J gene is TRBJ1-5, the V gene TRBV7-9; possible D gene TRBD1, 6 bases. V lost 5 bases to trimming and J lost 5 bases, with 13 bases between them. CDR1 is SEHNR and CDR2 is FQNEAQ in the germline V gene (reference sequence). The CDR3 covers 14 residues. The CDR3, as DNA: TGTGCCAGCAGCCCAGGACAGTCAGATCAGCCCCAGCATTTT. This codes for CASSPGQSDQPQHF.

This clone was seen once. The V call is TRBV29-1, the J call TRBJ1-3; maybe TRBD1 (6 bases). The CDR3 runs 13 residues. V gave up 4 bases and J gave up 8 bases, with 15 bases separating them. The germline CDR1 and CDR2 sequences are SQVTM and ANQGSEA. The DNA for the CDR3 is TGCAGCGTTGGGGGCGCAGGGGTAGACACCATATATTTT. Its translation is CSVGGAGVDTIYF.

The chain combines TRBV30 with TRBJ2-7; TRBD2 matches 11 bases. CDR1 and CDR2 from the germline V gene are GTSNPN and SVGIG (reference sequence). The CDR3 loop spans 15 amino acids. J lost 6 bases, V lost 4 bases, and 11 bases had no gene match. In nucleotides, the CDR3 is TGTGCCTGGACCACCAAGGGTAGCGGGAGGGTCGAGCAGTACTTC. Amino acids: CAWTTKGSGRVEQYF.

V gene TRBV15 combines with J gene TRBJ2-7; 10 positions match TRBD1. The CDR3 extends over 13 amino acids. Germline CDR1 reads LNHNV; CDR2 reads YYDKDF (reference sequence). V shed 6 bases, J shed 6 bases, and the junction held 5 bases outside the gene matches. In DNA form, the CDR3 reads TGTGCCACCAGACTGACAGGGGGCACCGAGCAGTACTTC. Protein product: CATRLTGGTEQYF.

The chain employs TRBV28 and TRBJ2-7; 12 bases fit TRBD2. The CDR3 length is 15 residues. The germline CDR1 and CDR2 sequences are MDHEN and SYDVKM. The ends lost 3 bases at V and 4 bases at J; junction bases unmatched: 4. The CDR3 region has the DNA TGTGCCAGCAGTTTGGGGACTAGCGGGCCATACGAGCAGTACTTC. Translating it yields CASSLGTSGPYEQYF.

This chain uses TRBV6-4 with TRBJ1-1; D remains ambiguous. The V end lost 6 bases, the J end lost 2 bases, and 10 bases lay between the germline ends. The CDR3 contains 13 residues. Germline V gives CDR1 MRHNA, CDR2 SNTAGT. The CDR3 loop is CASRRRSNTEAFF. In DNA form, the CDR3 reads TGTGCCAGCAGAAGAAGGAGCAACACTGAAGCTTTCTTT.

This clone came up a few times. The rearrangement uses TRBV7-8 and TRBJ2-1, with unresolved D. Looked up from germline, CDR1 is SGHVS and CDR2 is FQNEAQ. The CDR3 extends over 15 amino acids. V lost 1 base, J lost 6 bases, and 13 bases lay in between. CDR3 sequence (DNA): TGTGCCAGCAGCTTAGTCGCTACCGCGAGCAATGAGCAGTTCTTC. As protein: CASSLVATASNEQFF.